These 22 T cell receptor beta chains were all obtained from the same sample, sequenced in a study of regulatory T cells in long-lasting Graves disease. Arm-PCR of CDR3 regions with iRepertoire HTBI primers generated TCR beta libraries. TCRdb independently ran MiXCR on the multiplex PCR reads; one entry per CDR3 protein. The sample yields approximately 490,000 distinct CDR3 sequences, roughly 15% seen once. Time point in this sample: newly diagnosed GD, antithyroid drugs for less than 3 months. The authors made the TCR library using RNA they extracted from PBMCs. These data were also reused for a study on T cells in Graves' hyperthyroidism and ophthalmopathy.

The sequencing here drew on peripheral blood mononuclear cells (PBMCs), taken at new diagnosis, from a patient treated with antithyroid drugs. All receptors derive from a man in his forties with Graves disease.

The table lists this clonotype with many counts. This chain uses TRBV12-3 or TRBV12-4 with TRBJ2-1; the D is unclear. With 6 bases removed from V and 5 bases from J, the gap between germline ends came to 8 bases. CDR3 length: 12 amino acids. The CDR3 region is CASSLRDNEQFF. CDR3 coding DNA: TGTGCCAGCAGCTTACGGGACAATGAGCAGTTCTTC.

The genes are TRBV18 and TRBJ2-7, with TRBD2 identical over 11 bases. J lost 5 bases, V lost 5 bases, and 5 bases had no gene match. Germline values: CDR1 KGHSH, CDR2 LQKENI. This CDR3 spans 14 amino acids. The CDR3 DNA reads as TGTGCCAGCTCAGTAGCGGGAGGGCCAAACGAGCAGTACTTC. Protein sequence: CASSVAGGPNEQYF.

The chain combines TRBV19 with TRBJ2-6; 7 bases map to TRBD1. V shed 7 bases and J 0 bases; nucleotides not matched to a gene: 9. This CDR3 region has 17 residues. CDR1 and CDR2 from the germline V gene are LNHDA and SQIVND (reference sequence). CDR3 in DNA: TGTGCCAGTAACCGTCGGGACAGTAGCTCTGGGGCCAACGTCCTGACTTTC. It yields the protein CASNRRDSSSGANVLTF.

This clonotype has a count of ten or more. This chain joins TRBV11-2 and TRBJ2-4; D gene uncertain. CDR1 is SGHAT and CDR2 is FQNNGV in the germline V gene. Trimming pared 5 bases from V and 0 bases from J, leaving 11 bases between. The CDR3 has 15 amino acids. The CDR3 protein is CASSPLWVAKNIQYF. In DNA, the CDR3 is TGTGCCAGCAGCCCCCTTTGGGTAGCCAAAAACATTCAGTACTTC.

The CDR3 sequence: CATRTVSYNEQFF. For the CDR3, the DNA is TGTGCCACCAGGACAGTCTCCTACAATGAGCAGTTCTTC. The chain combines TRBV7-9 with TRBJ2-1; a possible D gene is TRBD1 (6 bases). The V end was cut by 10 bases, the J end by 0 bases, with 10 bases between. Germline V CDR1 and CDR2: SEHNR, FQNEAQ (reference sequence). The CDR3 runs 13 residues.

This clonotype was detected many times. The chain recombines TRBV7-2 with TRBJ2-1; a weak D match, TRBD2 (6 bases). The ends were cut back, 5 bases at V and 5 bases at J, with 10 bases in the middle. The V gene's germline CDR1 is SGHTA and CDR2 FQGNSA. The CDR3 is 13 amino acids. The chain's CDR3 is CASSIGGNNEQFF. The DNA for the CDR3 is TGTGCCAGCAGCATCGGAGGGAACAATGAGCAGTTCTTC. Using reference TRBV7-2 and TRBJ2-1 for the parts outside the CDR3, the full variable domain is GAGVSQSPSNKVTEKGKDVELRCDPISGHTALYWYRQSLGQGLEFLIYFQGNSAPDKSGLPSDRFSAERTGGSVSTLTIQRTQQEDSAVYLCASSIGGNNEQFFGPGTRLTVL.

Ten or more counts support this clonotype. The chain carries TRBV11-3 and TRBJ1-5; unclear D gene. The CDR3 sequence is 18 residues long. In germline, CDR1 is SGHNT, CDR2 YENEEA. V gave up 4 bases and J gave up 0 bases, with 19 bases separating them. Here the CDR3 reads CASSSLPITGISNQPQHF. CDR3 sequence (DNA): TGTGCCAGCAGCTCCCTCCCAATTACGGGAATTAGCAATCAGCCCCAGCATTTT.

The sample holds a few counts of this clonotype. The CDR3 protein is CASSRHGRKETQYF. The CDR3 DNA is TGTGCCAGCAGTAGACACGGCCGAAAAGAGACCCAGTACTTC. The chain has TRBV6-1 and TRBJ2-5, with D unclear. The germline V and J ends were trimmed by 5 bases and 3 bases, with 13 bases remaining between them. The CDR3 contains 14 residues. Germline V gene sequence: CDR1 MNHNS, CDR2 SASEGT.

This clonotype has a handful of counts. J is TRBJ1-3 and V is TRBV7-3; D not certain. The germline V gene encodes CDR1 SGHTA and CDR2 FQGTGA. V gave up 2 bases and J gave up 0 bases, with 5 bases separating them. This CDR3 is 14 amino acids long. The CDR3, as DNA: TGTGCCAGCAGCTTAGGCGACTCTGGAAACACCATATATTTT. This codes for CASSLGDSGNTIYF.

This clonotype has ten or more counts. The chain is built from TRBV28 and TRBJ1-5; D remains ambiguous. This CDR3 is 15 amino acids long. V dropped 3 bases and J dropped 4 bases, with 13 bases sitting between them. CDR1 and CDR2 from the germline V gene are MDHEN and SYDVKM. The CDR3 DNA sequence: TGTGCCAGCAGTTTCCCGGGAATTGGGAATCAGCCCCAGCATTTT. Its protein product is CASSFPGIGNQPQHF. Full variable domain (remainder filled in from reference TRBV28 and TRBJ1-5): DVKVTQSSRYLVKRTGEKVFLECVQDMDHENMFWYRQDPGLGLRLIYFSYDVKMKEKGDIPEGYSVSREKKERFSLILESASTNQTSMYLCASSFPGIGNQPQHFGDGTRLSIL.

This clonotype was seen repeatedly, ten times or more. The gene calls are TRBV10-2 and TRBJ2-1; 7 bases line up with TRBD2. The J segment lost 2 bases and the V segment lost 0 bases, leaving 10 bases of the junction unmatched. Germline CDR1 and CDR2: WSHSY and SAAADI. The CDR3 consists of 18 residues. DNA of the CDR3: TGCGCCAGCAGTGAGTCAGGGATTTGGCGGGAGACCTACAATGAGCAGTTCTTC. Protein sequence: CASSESGIWRETYNEQFF.

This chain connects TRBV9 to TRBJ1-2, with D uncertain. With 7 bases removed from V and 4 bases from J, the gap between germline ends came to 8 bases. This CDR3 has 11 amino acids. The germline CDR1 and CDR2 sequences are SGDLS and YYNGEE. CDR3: CASYSAYGYTF. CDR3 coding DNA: TGTGCCAGCTATTCAGCCTATGGCTACACCTTC.

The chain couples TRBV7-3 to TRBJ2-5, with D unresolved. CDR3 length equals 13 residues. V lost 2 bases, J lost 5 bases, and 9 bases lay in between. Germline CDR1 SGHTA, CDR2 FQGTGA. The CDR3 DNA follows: TGTGCCAGCAGCTTATCAGCGTTGGAGACCCAGTACTTC. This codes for CASSLSALETQYF.

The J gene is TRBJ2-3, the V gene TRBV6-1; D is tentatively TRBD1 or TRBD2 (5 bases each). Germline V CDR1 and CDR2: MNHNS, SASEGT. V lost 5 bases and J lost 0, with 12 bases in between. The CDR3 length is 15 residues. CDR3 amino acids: CASSKGTGSTDTQYF. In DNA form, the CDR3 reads TGTGCCAGCAGTAAAGGGACGGGGAGCACAGATACGCAGTATTTT.

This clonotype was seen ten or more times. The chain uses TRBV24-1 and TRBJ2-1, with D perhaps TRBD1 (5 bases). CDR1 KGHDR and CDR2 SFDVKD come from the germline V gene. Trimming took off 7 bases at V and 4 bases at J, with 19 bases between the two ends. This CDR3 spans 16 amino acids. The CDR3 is CATSPLGQKNYNEQFF. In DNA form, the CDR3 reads TGTGCCACCAGCCCACTGGGGCAGAAGAATTACAATGAGCAGTTCTTC.

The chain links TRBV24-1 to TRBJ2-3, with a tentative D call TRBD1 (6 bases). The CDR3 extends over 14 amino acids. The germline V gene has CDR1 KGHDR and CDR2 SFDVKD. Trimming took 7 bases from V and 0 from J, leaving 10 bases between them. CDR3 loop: CATSFTGSTDTQYF. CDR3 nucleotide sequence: TGTGCCACCAGCTTTACAGGGAGCACAGATACGCAGTATTTT.

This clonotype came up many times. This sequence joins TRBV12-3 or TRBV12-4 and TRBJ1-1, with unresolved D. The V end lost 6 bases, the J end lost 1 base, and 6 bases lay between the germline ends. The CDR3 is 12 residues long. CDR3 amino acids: CASSPENTEAFF. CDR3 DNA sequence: TGTGCCAGCAGCCCGGAGAACACTGAAGCTTTCTTT.

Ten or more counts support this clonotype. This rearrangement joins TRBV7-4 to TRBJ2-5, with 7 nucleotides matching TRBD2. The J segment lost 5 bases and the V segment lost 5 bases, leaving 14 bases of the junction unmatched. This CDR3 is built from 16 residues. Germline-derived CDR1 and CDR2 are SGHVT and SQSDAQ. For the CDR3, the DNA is TGTGCCAGCAGCCTCAATGCGGCGGGAGTAGGGGAGACCCAGTACTTC. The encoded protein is CASSLNAAGVGETQYF.

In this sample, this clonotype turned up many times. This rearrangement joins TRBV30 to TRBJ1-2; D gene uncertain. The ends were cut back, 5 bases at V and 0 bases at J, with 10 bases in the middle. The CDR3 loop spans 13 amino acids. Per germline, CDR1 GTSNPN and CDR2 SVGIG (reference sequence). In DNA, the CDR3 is TGTGCCTGGTTAGACAAAACTAACTATGGCTACACCTTC. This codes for CAWLDKTNYGYTF.

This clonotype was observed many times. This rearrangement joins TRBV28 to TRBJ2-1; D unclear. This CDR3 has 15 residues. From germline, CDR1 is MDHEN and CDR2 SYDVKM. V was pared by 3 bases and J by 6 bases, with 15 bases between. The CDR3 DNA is TGTGCCAGCAGTTTCGGCGTGAGTCTCGGCAATGAGCAGTTCTTC. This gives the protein CASSFGVSLGNEQFF.

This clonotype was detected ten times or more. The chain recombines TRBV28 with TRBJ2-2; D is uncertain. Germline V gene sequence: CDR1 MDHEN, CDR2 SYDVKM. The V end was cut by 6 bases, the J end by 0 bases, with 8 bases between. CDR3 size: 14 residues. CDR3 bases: TGTGCCAGCAGCTATGACCCGAACACCGGGGAGCTGTTTTTT. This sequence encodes CASSYDPNTGELFF.

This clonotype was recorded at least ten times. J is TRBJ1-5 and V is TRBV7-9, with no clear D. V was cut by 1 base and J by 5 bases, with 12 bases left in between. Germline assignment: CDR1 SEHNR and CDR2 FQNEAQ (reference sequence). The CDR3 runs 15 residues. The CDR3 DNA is TGTGCCAGCAGCTTAGGATCTTCGGGGTATCAGCCCCAGCATTTT. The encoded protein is CASSLGSSGYQPQHF.